Here is one TCR beta chain with its context. Its antigen remains unknown. The PCR was carried out with 60 Vbeta primers and 13 Jbeta primers. Some clones are missing from TCRdb's copy, which holds only in-frame ones; the method was immunoSEQ multiplex PCR. The repertoire consists of 85,000 to 120,000 clones, with roughly 85% occurring once and the leading ten covering 2.6%. This specimen comes from a study of cytomegalovirus exposure and HLA in healthy donors. About the study: Membership in the Caucasian-associated ancestry cluster was found for about 80% of around 380 genotyped donors.

Overall study findings and caveats: It was 150 to 200 TCR beta chains that were listed as cytomegalovirus-associated. There was a cluster of highly shared sequence variants that was likely a sequencing artifact.

Among the donors, all were healthy bone marrow donors. The receptor comes from a man between 35 and 55 years old in good health and CMV-seronegative. Sequencing input: PBMCs.

The CDR3 DNA reads as TGTGCCAGTAGGAACGGGGGACAGTCGAACACTGAAGCTTTCTTT. It is translated as CASRNGGQSNTEAFF. This chain connects TRBV19 to TRBJ1-1; 7 positions match TRBD1. V was pared by 6 bases and J by 1 base, with 8 bases of the junction left unmatched. CDR3 length: 15 amino acids. Per germline, CDR1 LNHDA and CDR2 SQIVND (reference sequence).